These 32 T cell receptor beta chains were sequenced from one sample in a study of Tregs in tolerant kidney transplant recipients. Only in-frame clones appear in the TCRdb table, and some are missing; sequencing was by immunoSEQ multiplex PCR. The sample includes under 300,000 clones, approximately 84% of them seen just once. Material for sequencing was CD4+ T cells from blood. These TCRs come from a human donor in good health.

The chain couples TRBV7-8 to TRBJ2-1; 13 bases are a match to TRBD2. This CDR3 has 17 amino acids. J gave up 0 bases and V 5 bases, and 4 bases lay outside the gene matches. CDR1 is SGHVS, CDR2 FQNEAQ, per germline. Here the CDR3 reads CASSPRTSGSSYNEQFF. Written as DNA, the CDR3 is TGTGCCAGCAGCCCCCGGACTAGCGGGAGCTCCTACAATGAGCAGTTCTTC.

The chain employs TRBV5-1 and TRBJ2-1; 7 positions agree with TRBD1. With V trimmed by 5 bases and J by 4 bases, 3 bases remained unmatched. This CDR3 contains 13 residues. CDR1 and CDR2 from the germline V gene are SGHRS and YFSETQ. The CDR3 region has the DNA TGCGCCAGCAGAGGGACAGATTACAATGAGCAGTTCTTC. This gives the protein CASRGTDYNEQFF.

The chain is built from TRBV4-1 and TRBJ2-2; D unresolved. V was pared by 6 bases and J by 2 bases, with 4 bases between. CDR3 length: 12 amino acids. Germline CDR1 reads MGHRA; CDR2 reads YSYEKL. The CDR3 nucleotides are TGCGCCAGCAGAGGCAACACCGGGGAGCTGTTTTTT. Its translation: CASRGNTGELFF.

This clone was counted once. The chain employs TRBV30 and TRBJ2-2; 9 bases align to TRBD1. V dropped 0 bases and J dropped 8; count of bases not matched to a gene: 10. The length of the CDR3 is 16 residues. Per the germline V gene, CDR1 is GTSNPN and CDR2 is SVGIG (reference sequence). The DNA of the CDR3 is TGTGCCTGGAGTGTCGCCCGGGACAGGGTATATGGGGAGCTGTTTTTT. Protein: CAWSVARDRVYGELFF.

This chain uses TRBV6-5 with TRBJ2-7, with 10 bases that match TRBD1. CDR1 is MNHEY, CDR2 SVGAGI, per germline. V was clipped by 11 bases and J by 5 bases; unmatched bases: 6. This CDR3 has 12 residues. The CDR3 nucleotides read TGTGCCGGACGGACAGGGGGGCACGAGCAGTACTTC. This codes for CAGRTGGHEQYF.

The V gene is TRBV5-1, the J gene TRBJ2-7, with unresolved D. This CDR3 has 13 amino acids. The V end lost 0 bases, the J end lost 2 bases, and 6 bases lay between the germline ends. Germline CDR1 is SGHRS and CDR2 is YFSETQ. In DNA, the CDR3 is TGCGCCAGCAGCTTGGACAGCGCCTACGAGCAGTACTTC. It specifies CASSLDSAYEQYF.

This chain joins TRBV7-2 and TRBJ1-2; D gene uncertain. CDR3 length: 14 residues. The germline gives CDR1 SGHTA, CDR2 FQGNSA. The V gene lost 1 base and the J gene lost 4 bases, with 10 bases spanning the gap. The DNA for the CDR3 is TGTGCCAGCAGCTTAGTCGGGGAAGTCTATGGCTACACCTTC. This translates into CASSLVGEVYGYTF.

The chain carries TRBV5-1 and TRBJ1-2, with 8 bases lining up with TRBD1. The V gene's germline CDR1 is SGHRS and CDR2 YFSETQ. The J segment lost 3 bases and the V segment lost 4 bases, leaving 5 bases of the junction unmatched. CDR3 length: 14 amino acids. CDR3 sequence reads: CASSPAGGYYGYTF. The CDR3 region has the DNA TGCGCCAGCAGCCCAGCAGGGGGCTACTATGGCTACACCTTC.

This chain uses TRBV7-3 with TRBJ2-1; D gene unclear. Germline V gene data show CDR1 as SGHTA and CDR2 as FQGTGA. With 5 bases removed from V and 0 bases from J, the gap between germline ends came to 5 bases. The CDR3 consists of 13 residues. CDR3 DNA: TGTGCCAGCAGCCCGAGCTCCTACAATGAGCAGTTCTTC. It specifies CASSPSSYNEQFF. Full variable domain (outside the CDR3, taken from reference TRBV7-3 and TRBJ2-1): GAGVSQTPSNKVTEKGKYVELRCDPISGHTALYWYRQSLGQGPEFLIYFQGTGAADDSGLPNDRFFAVRPEGSVSTLKIQRTERGDSAVYLCASSPSSYNEQFFGPGTRLTVL.

This chain links TRBV30 with TRBJ2-1, with 8 positions matching TRBD2. Germline V gene lookup returns CDR1 GTSNPN and CDR2 SVGIG (reference sequence). This CDR3 has 14 amino acids. After removal of 2 bases from V and 2 bases from J, the junction contained 2 bases not matched to a gene. CDR3 region: CAWSTGRAYNEQFF. Written as DNA, the CDR3 is TGTGCCTGGAGTACCGGGAGGGCCTACAATGAGCAGTTCTTC.

The rearrangement links TRBV7-9 to TRBJ2-6; a weak D match, TRBD1 (6 bases). Germline V gene data show CDR1 as SEHNR and CDR2 as FQNEAQ (reference sequence). The V end lost 6 bases, the J end lost 2 bases, and 17 bases lay between the germline ends. The CDR3 is made up of 17 amino acids. This CDR3 reads CASRTAQGRAGANVLTF. As DNA, the CDR3 is TGTGCCAGCAGAACCGCACAGGGCAGAGCTGGGGCCAACGTCCTGACTTTC.

V gene TRBV30 combines with J gene TRBJ1-2; D is possibly TRBD1 (5 bases). The CDR3 loop spans 12 amino acids. CDR1 and CDR2 (germline): GTSNPN, SVGIG (reference sequence). V was clipped by 6 bases and J by 2 bases, with 10 bases between them. This CDR3 reads CACHRGNYGYTF. The DNA for the CDR3 is TGTGCCTGTCATCGGGGGAACTATGGCTACACCTTC. Looking up the rest from reference TRBV30 and TRBJ1-2 gives the full variable domain: SQTIHQWPATLVQPVGSPLSLECTVEGTSNPNLYWYRQAAGRGLQLLFYSVGIGQISSEVPQNLSASRPQDRQFILSSKKLLLSDSGFYLCACHRGNYGYTFGSGTRLTVV.

This chain links TRBV6-5 with TRBJ2-7; 7 bases map to TRBD2. The V and J ends lost 2 bases and 1 base, in that order; junction bases with no gene match: 5. Germline CDR1 MNHEY, CDR2 SVGAGI. The CDR3 length is 15 residues. CDR3 amino acids: CASSYGYGGSYEQYF. CDR3 bases: TGTGCCAGCAGTTACGGGTACGGGGGGTCCTACGAGCAGTACTTC.

This clone was observed a handful of times. The rearrangement joins TRBV6-4 to TRBJ1-5, with D unclear. The CDR3 runs to 14 residues. Per germline, CDR1 MRHNA and CDR2 SNTAGT. V lost 6 bases, J lost 4 bases, and 13 bases lay in between. The CDR3 sequence: CASSADGSNQPQHF. The CDR3 coding sequence is TGTGCCAGCAGCGCGGACGGCTCAAATCAGCCCCAGCATTTT.

V and J are TRBV12-5 and TRBJ2-1; D may match TRBD1 or TRBD2 (5 bases each). The CDR3 runs to 14 residues. Germline V gives CDR1 LGHNT, CDR2 FRNRAP. Trimming pared 6 bases from V and 5 bases from J, leaving 14 bases between. The CDR3 spells CASGPGPGHNEQFF. CDR3 bases: TGTGCTAGTGGGCCGGGACCAGGACACAATGAGCAGTTCTTC.

The chain uses TRBV5-1 and TRBJ2-1, with D perhaps TRBD1 or TRBD2 (6 bases each). Germline loops: CDR1 SGHRS, CDR2 YFSETQ. The germline V and J ends were trimmed by 2 bases and 10 bases, with 10 bases remaining between them. This CDR3 has 12 residues. CDR3 nucleotides: TGCGCCAGCAGCTTTGGGGGGCACGAGCAGTTCTTC. This codes for CASSFGGHEQFF.

The chain recombines TRBV6-1 with TRBJ2-1, with 13 bases lining up with TRBD2. V was clipped by 5 bases and J by 10 bases; unmatched bases: 8. This CDR3 is 15 amino acids long. Germline CDR1 MNHNS, CDR2 SASEGT. The DNA for the CDR3 is TGTGCCAGCAGTCCCGGGACTAGCGGGATTTACGAGCAGTTCTTC. Its translation: CASSPGTSGIYEQFF.

The rearrangement links TRBV14 to TRBJ1-2, with no clear D. CDR3 size: 13 residues. Germline CDR1 is SGHDN and CDR2 is FVKESK. Deletions cut 0 bases from V and 6 bases from J, with 8 bases between. The CDR3 loop reads CASSQDYADGYTF. CDR3 nucleotide sequence: TGTGCCAGCAGCCAAGATTACGCGGATGGCTACACCTTC.

For the CDR3, the DNA is TGTGCCAGTAGTAAGGCAAAAGAGACCCAGTACTTC. Its protein is CASSKAKETQYF. The rearrangement links TRBV19 to TRBJ2-5, with no clear D. CDR3 length: 12 residues. The V end was cut by 4 bases, the J end by 3 bases, with 6 bases between. Germline CDR1 LNHDA, CDR2 SQIVND (reference sequence).

The J gene is TRBJ2-2, the V gene TRBV6-5; the match to TRBD1 covers 9 bases. The CDR3 consists of 15 residues. The germline V gene encodes CDR1 MNHEY and CDR2 SVGAGI. The J segment lost 5 bases and the V segment lost 4 bases, leaving 5 bases of the junction unmatched. This CDR3 is CASSFLTGGTGELFF. CDR3 bases: TGTGCCAGCAGTTTTCTGACAGGGGGTACCGGGGAGCTGTTTTTT.

The rearrangement uses TRBV5-1 and TRBJ2-5; D assignment may be TRBD1 or TRBD2 (6 bases each). The CDR3 has 16 residues. V shed 2 bases and J shed 3 bases, with 17 bases lying between them. Germline V CDR1 and CDR2: SGHRS, YFSETQ. CDR3 protein: CASSFEGGGPEETQYF. The CDR3 bases are TGCGCCAGCAGCTTTGAGGGTGGGGGGCCCGAAGAGACCCAGTACTTC.

Only one count was recorded for this clone. The chain carries TRBV6-1 and TRBJ1-2, with D possibly matching TRBD1 (5 bases). The CDR3 sequence is 14 residues long. V lost 5 bases and J lost 2, with 12 bases in between. CDR1 is MNHNS and CDR2 is SASEGT in the germline V gene. CDR3 sequence: CASSLGDLNYGYTF. CDR3 DNA: TGTGCCAGCAGTCTGGGGGATCTGAACTATGGCTACACCTTC.

This chain links TRBV19 with TRBJ1-2, with D possibly matching TRBD1 (6 bases). The germline V gene has CDR1 LNHDA and CDR2 SQIVND (reference sequence). With 6 bases removed from V and 4 bases from J, the gap between germline ends came to 12 bases. The CDR3 runs 13 residues. The CDR3 reads CASSPDRFYGYTF. CDR3 DNA sequence: TGTGCCAGTAGCCCGGACAGATTCTATGGCTACACCTTC.

The rearrangement links TRBV9 to TRBJ2-2, with D unclear. CDR3 length equals 14 residues. V lost 4 bases and J 1 base, leaving 8 bases between the germline ends. Germline V gene lookup returns CDR1 SGDLS and CDR2 YYNGEE. The CDR3 here is CASSTRQNTGELFF. Here the CDR3 DNA reads TGTGCCAGCAGCACTCGACAGAACACCGGGGAGCTGTTTTTT.

The chain recombines TRBV4-2 with TRBJ2-7, with a weak D call TRBD2 (5 bases). CDR3 length: 18 amino acids. Germline V gene sequence: CDR1 LGHNA, CDR2 YNFKEQ. Trimming left V 1 base short and J 3 bases short, with 22 bases between. CDR3 sequence reads: CASSQALSQEAMGYEQYF. Here the CDR3 DNA reads TGTGCCAGCAGCCAAGCCCTTTCGCAGGAGGCCATGGGCTACGAGCAGTACTTC.

This clone showed up just a few times. The chain is built from TRBV14 and TRBJ1-5; D not resolved. CDR1 SGHDN and CDR2 FVKESK come from the germline V gene. The CDR3 extends over 13 amino acids. Trimming left V 0 bases short and J 6 bases short, with 6 bases between. The CDR3 region is CASSQDWRQPQHF. CDR3 DNA sequence: TGTGCCAGCAGCCAAGATTGGCGTCAGCCCCAGCATTTT.

This CDR3 is CASSPLRAIDTQYF. The CDR3 coding sequence is TGTGCCAGCAGTCCCCTTCGGGCAATAGATACGCAGTATTTT. This chain links TRBV7-7 with TRBJ2-3, with unresolved D. The CDR3 covers 14 residues. Trimming took off 6 bases at V and 5 bases at J, with 15 bases between the two ends. Germline-derived CDR1 and CDR2 are SSHAT and FNYEAQ (reference sequence).

The V call is TRBV15, the J call TRBJ1-4; TRBD1 aligns across 8 bases. The germline V gene encodes CDR1 LNHNV and CDR2 YYDKDF (reference sequence). Trimming took 2 bases from V and 10 from J; bases not matched to a gene: 12. The CDR3 has 16 amino acids. The CDR3 DNA reads as TGTGCCACCAGCAGACCGGGGACAGGTCCGGCGGCAAAACTGTTTTTT. Its protein is CATSRPGTGPAAKLFF.

V usage is TRBV6-1 and J usage is TRBJ2-1; 8 bases map to TRBD1. The CDR3 loop spans 16 amino acids. CDR1 and CDR2 (germline): MNHNS, SASEGT. V shed 2 bases, J shed 4 bases, and the junction held 7 bases outside the gene matches. In DNA form, the CDR3 reads TGTGCCAGCAGTGAAACCTTTGGACAGGGATACAATGAGCAGTTCTTC. It specifies CASSETFGQGYNEQFF.

The chain carries TRBV6-6 and TRBJ2-7; D unclear. The ends were cut back, 6 bases at V and 2 bases at J, with 11 bases in the middle. This CDR3 is 13 amino acids long. Per germline, CDR1 MNHNY and CDR2 SVGAGI (reference sequence). The CDR3 bases are TGTGCCAGCAGCTACGGACCAACCTACGAGCAGTACTTC. It translates to CASSYGPTYEQYF.

Only one count was recorded for this clone. V and J are TRBV7-2 and TRBJ1-2; D may be TRBD1 (5 bases). The ends were cut back, 1 base at V and 4 bases at J, with 13 bases in the middle. There are 15 residues in the CDR3. Germline V gene data show CDR1 as SGHTA and CDR2 as FQGNSA. CDR3 DNA: TGTGCCAGCAGCTTAGGGTCAGGGCCCAGCTATGGCTACACCTTC. Its translation is CASSLGSGPSYGYTF.

J is TRBJ2-1 and V is TRBV6-4; 8 bases map to TRBD2. Germline lookup yields CDR1 MRHNA and CDR2 SNTAGT. The CDR3 extends over 16 amino acids. Losses at the gene ends were 0 bases for V and 2 bases for J; bases not matched to a gene: 3. CDR3 region: CASSDSGRGAYNEQFF. Here the CDR3 DNA reads TGTGCCAGCAGTGACTCCGGGCGGGGGGCCTACAATGAGCAGTTCTTC.